This T cell receptor (beta chain) was retrieved from a study of T-cell reconstitution after alpha-beta-depleted transplantation in children. Overall study results and limits: Several hundred rapidly expanded clones from non-depleted graft cells reportedly supplied alpha-beta T cells about two months post-transplant.

This clonotype was counted ten times or more. The antigen remains unidentified. Trimming took off 8 bases at V and 5 bases at J, with 15 bases between the two ends. The CDR3 is 12 amino acids. CDR1 is SQVTM, CDR2 ANQGSEA, per germline. Unique molecular identifiers featured in how the TCRbeta library was prepared. TCRdb re-derived calls from the PCR reads in MiXCR, one entry per CDR3 protein. Among about 300,000 distinct CDR3 sequences listed, around a tenth were seen once. Sequenced material: PBMCs, taken before TCRalphabeta/CD19-depleted stem cell transplant. The receptor comes from a boy in the first two years of life with acute myeloid leukemia, due to receive a stem cell transplant. The chain couples TRBV29-1 to TRBJ1-2; TRBD1 might be the D (6 bases). CDR3 coding DNA: TGCAGCTCCGCGGGACACGGGTATGGCTACACCTTC. Translating gives CSSAGHGYGYTF.